This is a list of T cell receptor beta chains from one sample in a study of chemoradiotherapy in HPV16-positive cancers. Measured with immunoSEQ multiplex PCR; TCRdb has only the in-frame clones, and not every one. The table has about 11,000 clones, 65% to 75% seen once. This specimen was collected from a patient who underwent chemoradiotherapy. These receptors were collected from a human donor with HPV-associated anogenital cancer. Each CDR3 is given with its conserved first and last residue. Fields, in order: D gene, V gene, J gene, clone size, CDR3 protein, CDR3 DNA. A D gene is named only where the DNA matches it firmly. For some rows the clone size is stated as once, few or many, or as a class when expanded; others skip it.

D gene: TRBD2
V gene: TRBV11-2
J gene: TRBJ2-5
clone size: .
CDR3 protein: CASTLTGGRGQETQYF
CDR3 DNA: TGTGCCAGCACCTTGACGGGCGGGAGAGGGCAAGAGACCCAGTACTTC

D gene: TRBD2
V gene: TRBV4-3
J gene: TRBJ2-7
clone size: .
CDR3 protein: CASSQSLAGKALREGQHEQYF
CDR3 DNA: TGCGCCAGCAGCCAATCCCTCGCGGGAAAGGCCCTTAGGGAGGGGCAACACGAGCAGTACTTC

D gene: .
V gene: TRBV19
J gene: TRBJ1-3
clone size: .
CDR3 protein: CASSIHDPEVSSGNTIYF
CDR3 DNA: TGTGCCAGTAGTATTCATGATCCCGAAGTGAGCTCTGGAAACACCATATATTTT

D gene: .
V gene: TRBV7-9
J gene: TRBJ1-1
clone size: .
CDR3 protein: CASSFYEVAEAFF
CDR3 DNA: TGTGCCAGCAGCTTTTATGAGGTAGCTGAAGCTTTCTTT

D gene: TRBD1
V gene: TRBV7-8
J gene: TRBJ1-3
clone size: .
CDR3 protein: CASSANTGTVSARGNTIYF
CDR3 DNA: TGTGCCAGCAGCGCCAATACCGGGACAGTCTCAGCTCGGGGAAACACCATATATTTT

D gene: .
V gene: TRBV5-6
J gene: TRBJ1-2
clone size: .
CDR3 protein: CASSFISAANYGYTF
CDR3 DNA: TGTGCCAGCAGCTTTATCTCCGCGGCCAACTATGGCTACACCTTC

D gene: .
V gene: TRBV15
J gene: TRBJ1-1
clone size: .
CDR3 protein: CATSRDKGSTEAFF
CDR3 DNA: TGTGCCACCAGCAGAGATAAAGGGTCCACTGAAGCTTTCTTT

D gene: .
V gene: TRBV5-6
J gene: TRBJ2-7
clone size: once
CDR3 protein: CASSLTGIFSYEQYF
CDR3 DNA: TGTGCCAGCAGCTTGACGGGGATATTCTCCTACGAGCAGTACTTC

D gene: .
V gene: TRBV7-6
J gene: TRBJ2-2
clone size: .
CDR3 protein: CASRGSPGGAGELFF
CDR3 DNA: TGTGCCAGCAGAGGGTCCCCAGGGGGGGCCGGGGAGCTGTTTTTT

D gene: .
V gene: TRBV5-4
J gene: TRBJ2-5
clone size: .
CDR3 protein: CASSLSGVETQYF
CDR3 DNA: TGTGCCAGCAGCTTGTCGGGGGTCGAGACCCAGTACTTC

D gene: TRBD2
V gene: TRBV27
J gene: TRBJ2-7
clone size: .
CDR3 protein: CASSPPGLAIYEQYF
CDR3 DNA: TGTGCCAGCAGCCCCCCGGGACTAGCGATCTACGAGCAGTACTTC

D gene: .
V gene: TRBV4-3
J gene: TRBJ1-2
clone size: few
CDR3 protein: CASRAVQGYYGYTF
CDR3 DNA: TGCGCCAGCCGCGCCGTTCAGGGTTACTATGGCTACACCTTC

D gene: TRBD1
V gene: TRBV11-3
J gene: TRBJ2-3
clone size: few
CDR3 protein: CASRKTGNVDTQYF
CDR3 DNA: TGTGCCAGCAGGAAGACAGGGAATGTAGATACGCAGTATTTT

D gene: TRBD1
V gene: TRBV28
J gene: TRBJ1-4
clone size: .
CDR3 protein: CASSHDREGEKLFF
CDR3 DNA: TGTGCCAGCAGCCACGACAGGGAAGGCGAAAAACTGTTTTTT

D gene: .
V gene: TRBV6-4
J gene: TRBJ2-1
clone size: few
CDR3 protein: CASSAAPSSYNEQFF
CDR3 DNA: TGTGCCAGCAGTGCCGCCCCCAGCTCCTACAATGAGCAGTTCTTC

D gene: TRBD1
V gene: TRBV10-3
J gene: TRBJ1-1
clone size: .
CDR3 protein: CAISDPTGVEAFF
CDR3 DNA: TGTGCCATCAGTGACCCGACAGGGGTTGAAGCTTTCTTT

D gene: .
V gene: TRBV5-1
J gene: TRBJ1-1
clone size: few
CDR3 protein: CASSLALGGSVRTEAFF
CDR3 DNA: TGCGCCAGCAGCTTGGCCTTAGGGGGAAGCGTTAGAACTGAAGCTTTCTTT

D gene: .
V gene: TRBV5-1
J gene: TRBJ1-1
clone size: few
CDR3 protein: CASSPQGNTEAFF
CDR3 DNA: TGCGCCAGCAGCCCCCAGGGGAACACTGAAGCTTTCTTT

D gene: .
V gene: TRBV4-1
J gene: TRBJ1-1
clone size: few
CDR3 protein: CASSLTGLNTEAFF
CDR3 DNA: TGCGCCAGCAGCCTGACCGGACTGAACACTGAAGCTTTCTTT

D gene: TRBD2
V gene: TRBV19
J gene: TRBJ2-4
clone size: .
CDR3 protein: CASSSRTSGGKAKNIQYF
CDR3 DNA: TGTGCCAGTAGTTCCCGGACTAGCGGGGGCAAAGCCAAAAACATTCAGTACTTC

D gene: TRBD1
V gene: TRBV18
J gene: TRBJ2-2
clone size: .
CDR3 protein: CASKGQGNTGELFF
CDR3 DNA: TGTGCCAGCAAAGGACAGGGGAACACCGGGGAGCTGTTTTTT

D gene: TRBD1
V gene: TRBV29-1
J gene: TRBJ1-3
clone size: .
CDR3 protein: CSVVQGYGNTIYF
CDR3 DNA: TGCAGCGTCGTACAGGGGTATGGAAACACCATATATTTT

D gene: TRBD2
V gene: TRBV6-1
J gene: TRBJ2-3
clone size: .
CDR3 protein: CASSERAGGPDTQYF
CDR3 DNA: TGTGCCAGCAGTGAAAGGGCGGGGGGGCCAGATACGCAGTATTTT

D gene: TRBD1
V gene: TRBV5-6
J gene: TRBJ1-2
clone size: .
CDR3 protein: CASTSRDRPVYGYTF
CDR3 DNA: TGTGCCAGCACCTCCCGGGACAGACCAGTCTATGGCTACACCTTC

D gene: .
V gene: TRBV27
J gene: TRBJ2-7
clone size: .
CDR3 protein: CASSPGPPGAGSYEQYF
CDR3 DNA: TGTGCCAGCAGCCCTGGCCCTCCGGGGGCCGGGTCCTACGAGCAGTACTTC